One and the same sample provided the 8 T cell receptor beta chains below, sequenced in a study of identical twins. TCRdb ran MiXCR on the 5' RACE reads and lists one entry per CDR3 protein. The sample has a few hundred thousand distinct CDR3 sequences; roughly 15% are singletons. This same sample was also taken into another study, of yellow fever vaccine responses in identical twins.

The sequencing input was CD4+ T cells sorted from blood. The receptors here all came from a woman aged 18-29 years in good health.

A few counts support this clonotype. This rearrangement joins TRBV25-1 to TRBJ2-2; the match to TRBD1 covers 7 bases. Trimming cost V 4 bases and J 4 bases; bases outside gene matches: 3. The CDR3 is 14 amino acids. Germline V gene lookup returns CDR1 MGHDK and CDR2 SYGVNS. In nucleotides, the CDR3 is TGTGCCAGCAGTGGAGGACAGGCCACCGGGGAGCTGTTTTTT. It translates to CASSGGQATGELFF.

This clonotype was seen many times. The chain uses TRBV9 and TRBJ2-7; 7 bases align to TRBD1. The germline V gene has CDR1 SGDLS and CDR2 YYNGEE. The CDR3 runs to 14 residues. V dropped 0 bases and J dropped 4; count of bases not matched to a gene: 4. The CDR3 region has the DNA TGTGCCAGCAGCGTAGAACAGGGGCCGTACGAGCAGTACTTC. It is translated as CASSVEQGPYEQYF.

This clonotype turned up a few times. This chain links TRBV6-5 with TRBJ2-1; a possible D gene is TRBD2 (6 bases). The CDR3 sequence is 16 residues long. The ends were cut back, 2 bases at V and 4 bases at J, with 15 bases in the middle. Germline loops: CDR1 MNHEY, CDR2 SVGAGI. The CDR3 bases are TGTGCCAGCAGTTACACGGGACTCCTGACTTACAATGAGCAGTTCTTC. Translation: CASSYTGLLTYNEQFF.

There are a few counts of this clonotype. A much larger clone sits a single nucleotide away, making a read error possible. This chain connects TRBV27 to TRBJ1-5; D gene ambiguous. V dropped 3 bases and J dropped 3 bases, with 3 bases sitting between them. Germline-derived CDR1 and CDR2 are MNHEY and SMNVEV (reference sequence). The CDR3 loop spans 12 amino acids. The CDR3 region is CASSFHNQPQHF. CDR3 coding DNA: TGTGCCAGCAGTTTTCACAATCAGCCCCAGCATTTT.

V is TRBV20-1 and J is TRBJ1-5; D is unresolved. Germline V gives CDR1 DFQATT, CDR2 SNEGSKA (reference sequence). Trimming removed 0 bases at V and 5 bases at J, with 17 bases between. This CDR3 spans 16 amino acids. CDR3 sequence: CSARDRAVNWDQPQHF. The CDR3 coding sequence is TGCAGTGCTAGAGATAGAGCGGTCAATTGGGATCAGCCCCAGCATTTT.

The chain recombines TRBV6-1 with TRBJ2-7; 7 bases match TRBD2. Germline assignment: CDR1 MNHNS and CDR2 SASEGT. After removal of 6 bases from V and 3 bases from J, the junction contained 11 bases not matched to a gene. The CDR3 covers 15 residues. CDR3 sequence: CASRAGSGGGYEQYF. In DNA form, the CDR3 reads TGTGCCAGCAGGGCGGGTAGCGGCGGGGGCTACGAGCAGTACTTC.

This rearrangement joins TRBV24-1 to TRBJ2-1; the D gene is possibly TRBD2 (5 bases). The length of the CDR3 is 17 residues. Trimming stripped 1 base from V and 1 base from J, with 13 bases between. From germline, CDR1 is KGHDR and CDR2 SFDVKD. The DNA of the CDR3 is TGTGCCACCAGTGATTTCGCCGGGGTTGGTTCCTACAATGAGCAGTTCTTC. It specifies CATSDFAGVGSYNEQFF.

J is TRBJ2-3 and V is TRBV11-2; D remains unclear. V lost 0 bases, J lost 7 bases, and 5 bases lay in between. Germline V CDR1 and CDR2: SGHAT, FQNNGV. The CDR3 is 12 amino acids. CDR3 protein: CASSLDRYTQYF. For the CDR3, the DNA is TGTGCCAGCAGCTTAGACCGTTATACGCAGTATTTT.